This T cell receptor beta chain was captured in a study of cytotoxic CD8 clonotypes in ibrutinib-treated CLL. Study context: The authors obtained response samples at a median of roughly twelve months of treatment, range 6 to 36. Samples showed on average about 280,000 productive templates and roughly 90,000 productive rearrangements. General study results and limits: Clonality was elevated at ibrutinib response and had returned toward baseline at progression.

With respect to this clone: The antigen is not known.

Trimming removed 4 bases from V and 9 bases from J, with 10 bases in between. CDR1 is SGHTA and CDR2 is FQGNSA in the germline V gene. This CDR3 contains 12 residues. The method was immunoSEQ multiplex PCR; TCRdb's version includes in-frame clones alone and lacks a portion of them. Among some 130,000 clones listed, approximately 85% were seen once. TCR beta libraries used 1.5 to 2 micrograms of DNA from cryopreserved PBMCs. The material was PBMCs, obtained after 24 months of ibrutinib treatment. The gene calls are TRBV7-2 and TRBJ2-1; D may be TRBD2 (5 bases). The origin of this receptor is a human donor with chronic lymphocytic leukemia. The CDR3 protein is CASSSSSFEQFF. CDR3 nucleotide sequence: TGTGCCAGCAGCTCCTCTAGCTTTGAGCAGTTCTTC.